The sequence of this TCR beta chain was determined in a study of beta chain features in type 1 diabetes. General study findings and limits: Healthy donors had naive, central memory and Treg TCRB repertoires that appeared less similar than those seen among patients. Junctions at VDJ sites from type 1 diabetes patients had fewer insertions and more deletions.

Details on this clone: Antigen unknown.

All of the isolated RNA was reverse transcribed, so expressed TCRB transcripts were sequenced. It was found that naive, central memory and regulatory T cell samples averaged roughly 3.6 million reads. Clones were sequenced by immunoSEQ multiplex PCR, and TCRdb holds only the in-frame ones, with some missing. The sample has 350,000 or so clones; around a fifth are singletons. CDR1 is ENHRY and CDR2 is SYGVKD in the germline V gene. Trimming stripped 5 bases from V and 6 bases from J, with 11 bases between. This CDR3 has 13 amino acids. Sample: naive CD4+ T cells from blood. The chain uses TRBV10-3 and TRBJ2-1; perhaps TRBD2 as D (6 bases). This sequence originates from a woman between 18 and 30 years old in good health. The CDR3, as DNA: TGTGCCATCAGTACGACGACTAGCAATGAGCAGTTCTTC. Translation: CAISTTTSNEQFF.